The subject of this entry is one T cell receptor (beta chain). The antigen is not known. The data were produced by immunoSEQ multiplex PCR, yet TCRdb's version contains in-frame clones alone and is incomplete. The sample gives about 110,000 clones, about 85% of which show up once; 8.4% is in the top ten. The data stem from a study of identifying expanded T cells in peripheral blood. General observations from the study: Over two and four weeks, about 17 and 20 clones changed, versus roughly 1.2 between replicates. Clone count variance between approximately two-week samples rose with total template count.

The CDR3 has 15 residues. Trimming removed 1 base from V and 4 bases from J, with 11 bases in between. Germline lookup yields CDR1 SGHTA and CDR2 FQGNSA. This chain connects TRBV7-2 to TRBJ1-5, with D maybe TRBD1 (6 bases). The TCR sequence derives from a person aged 18 to 75 in good health. The specimen was blood. The CDR3 reads CASSLDNRDNQPQHF. DNA for the CDR3: TGTGCCAGCAGCTTAGACAACAGGGATAATCAGCCCCAGCATTTT.